This paragraph reports one TCR beta chain. What antigen it recognizes has not been identified. The sample holds no much larger clone one base away, and base qualities are not on file. Including the terminal cysteine and phenylalanine, the CDR3 comprises 15 residues. The kept DNA is CDR3 alone, 45 bases in frame from the first base. V gives up 8 bases and J gives up 3 bases, and the segment between their germline ends measures 19 bases. The germline V gene encodes CDR1 MGHDK and CDR2 SYGVNS. This sample stems from a study of T cell repertoires in cytomegalovirus infection (dated by TCRdb to the late 2010s). For the wider study: Recently identified HLA-C-restricted CMV epitopes, whose presentation resists viral immunomodulation, were targeted by peptide stimulations together with well-studied HLA-B-restricted epitopes. Donor HLA type was relevant to the analysis, because carriage of CMV infection together with the matching HLA type was indicated by public TCR beta signatures.

The sample's treatment or condition label is to be understood as: in vitro stimulation with specific CMV peptide epitopes to enrich CMV-specific T cells. The reads were generated on an Illumina HiSeq 1500. TCRdb reran the public reads through fastp at Q25 and MiXCR, keeping productive beta chains. A single entry per CDR3 protein holds the most common genes and DNA from its merged rows. The sample has about 570,000 distinct CDR3 sequences on record, 40% of them singletons. 48% of the sample belongs to the ten largest clones. The paper's findings and limits, for the study overall: Cumulative frequency of public TCR beta family members discriminated carriers of CMV infection plus the relevant HLA type in this cohort and an independent roughly 350-donor cohort. In the ex vivo response, HLA-C-restricted CMV-specific TCR beta clonotypes were dominant, and in two of eight donors the single most frequent clonotype came from this HLA-C-restricted group.

The rearrangement combines TRBV25-1 with TRBJ1-1; confidence is insufficient to name the D gene. Sample: cultured PBMCs, taken from culture after CMV antigen stimulation. The sequence was collected from a human donor in good health (CMV status not recorded). Some clones in this sample may be carry-over from other donors' samples. The sequence in DNA is TGTGCCAGCTCACGAGTGGGCGGAGGAGACACTGAAGCTTTCTTT. Translated, it reads CASSRVGGGDTEAFF. The reference TRBV25-1 and TRBJ1-1 proteins fill in what lies around the CDR3, so the full variable domain reads EADIYQTPRYLVIGTGKKITLECSQTMGHDKMYWYQQDPGMELHLIHYSYGVNSTEKGDLSSESTVSRIRTEHFPLTLESARPSHTSQYLCASSRVGGGDTEAFFGQGTRLTVV.